This T cell receptor (beta chain) was documented in a study of post-analysis software for immune sequencing data. The overall study: Both relapsing-remitting and secondary progressive multiple sclerosis featured among the disease courses, as did progressive-relapsing multiple sclerosis. Points from the study as a whole: Under F measure analysis, samples from one preparation batch co-clustered strongly. Normalized Chao1 diversity in multiple sclerosis patients fell significantly below that of controls. TRBV segments more frequent in patients than in controls numbered a few and included TRBV5-6, TRBV5-1 and TRBV20-1.

Remarks on this clonotype: Its target is not known.

Presence of unique molecular identifiers characterized the TCR beta cDNA libraries. Out of about 0.9 to 10 million T cells, roughly 0.5 million cDNA molecules were generated. TCRdb reprocessed the PCR reads with MiXCR, giving one entry per CDR3 protein. This table has some 700,000 distinct CDR3 sequences, roughly three fifths appearing once. The CDR3 runs to 16 residues. J gave up 4 bases and V 1 base, and 4 bases lay outside the gene matches. The germline gives CDR1 SGHTA, CDR2 FQGNSA. The chain couples TRBV7-2 to TRBJ2-1; 10 nucleotides line up with TRBD1. The receptor comes from a girl aged 2-9 years with multiple sclerosis. The sequenced sample was blood. The DNA for the CDR3 is TGTGCCAGCAGCTTAGTCGGGGGACAGGGGTACAATGAGCAGTTCTTC. It translates to CASSLVGGQGYNEQFF.